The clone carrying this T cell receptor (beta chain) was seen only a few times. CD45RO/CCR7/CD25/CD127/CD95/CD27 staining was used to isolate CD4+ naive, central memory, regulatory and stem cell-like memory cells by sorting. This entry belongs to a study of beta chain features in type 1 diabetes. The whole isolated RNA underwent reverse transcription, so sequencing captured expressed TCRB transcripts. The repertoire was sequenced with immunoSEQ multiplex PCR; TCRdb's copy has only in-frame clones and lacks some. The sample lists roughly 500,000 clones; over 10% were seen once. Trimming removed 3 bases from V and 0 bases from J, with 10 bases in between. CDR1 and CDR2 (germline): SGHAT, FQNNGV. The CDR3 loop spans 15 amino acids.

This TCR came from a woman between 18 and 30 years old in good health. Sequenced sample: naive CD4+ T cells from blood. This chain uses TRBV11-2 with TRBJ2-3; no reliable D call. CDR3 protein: CASSLWTASTDTQYF. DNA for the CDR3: TGTGCCAGCAGCTTGTGGACCGCAAGCACAGATACGCAGTATTTT.